These 32 T cell receptor beta chains were all obtained from the same sample, sequenced in a study of cytomegalovirus exposure and HLA in healthy donors. The PCR was carried out with 60 Vbeta primers and 13 Jbeta primers. The repertoire was sequenced with immunoSEQ multiplex PCR; TCRdb's copy has only in-frame clones and lacks some. The sample shows 280,000 or so clones, around 90% of them seen only once. The specimen was PBMCs. Source of these receptors: a woman aged 18-30 years in good health and CMV-seronegative.

The chain links TRBV2 to TRBJ1-3; no clear D gene. Germline lookup yields CDR1 SNHLY and CDR2 FYNNEI. This CDR3 is 14 amino acids long. V shed 7 bases and J shed 4 bases, with 14 bases lying between them. The CDR3: CASILLRSGNTIYF. CDR3 nucleotides: TGTGCCAGCATTTTACTACGATCGGGAAACACCATATATTTT.

The chain has TRBV5-1 and TRBJ2-6; TRBD1 is a possible D gene (6 bases). CDR1 and CDR2 from the germline V gene are SGHRS and YFSETQ. This CDR3 has 17 amino acids. V was trimmed by 2 bases and J by 0 bases, leaving 12 bases between them. DNA of the CDR3: TGCGCCAGCAGCTTAGGACAGCGGAGCTCTGGGGCCAACGTCCTGACTTTC. Protein: CASSLGQRSSGANVLTF.

The chain employs TRBV4-1 and TRBJ2-5, with 9 nucleotides matching TRBD1. V shed 4 bases, J shed 4 bases, and the junction held 7 bases outside the gene matches. This CDR3 is 15 amino acids long. CDR1 is MGHRA, CDR2 YSYEKL, per germline. The CDR3 region is CASSPDRGRAETQYF. In nucleotides, the CDR3 is TGCGCCAGCAGCCCAGACAGGGGGAGAGCAGAGACCCAGTACTTC.

This sequence joins TRBV15 and TRBJ1-5; possibly TRBD1 for D (6 bases). CDR1 and CDR2 (germline): LNHNV, YYDKDF (reference sequence). V was pared by 0 bases and J by 6 bases, with 12 bases between. CDR3 length equals 15 residues. The CDR3 loop is CATSREAGAGQPQHF. In DNA form, the CDR3 reads TGTGCCACCAGCAGAGAAGCAGGGGCCGGTCAGCCCCAGCATTTT.

The chain has TRBV18 and TRBJ2-7, with D perhaps TRBD2 (5 bases). CDR1 KGHSH and CDR2 LQKENI come from the germline V gene. V was cut by 6 bases and J by 6 bases, with 12 bases left in between. This CDR3 is 12 amino acids long. The CDR3 sequence is CASSVTRGEQYF. CDR3 sequence (DNA): TGTGCCAGCTCCGTTACCCGGGGCGAGCAGTACTTC.

V is TRBV9 and J is TRBJ1-4, with 8 positions matching TRBD1. Trimming cost V 1 base and J 7 bases; bases outside gene matches: 3. Germline CDR1 reads SGDLS; CDR2 reads YYNGEE. The CDR3 loop spans 14 amino acids. CDR3 amino acids: CASSVSGGTEKLFF. For the CDR3, the DNA is TGTGCCAGCAGCGTATCAGGGGGCACTGAAAAACTGTTTTTT.

This chain connects TRBV9 to TRBJ2-3, with 7 positions matching TRBD1. V lost 2 bases and J lost 1; bases outside the gene matches: 4. CDR3 size: 15 residues. Germline assignment: CDR1 SGDLS and CDR2 YYNGEE. The CDR3 sequence is CASSVWDSRTDTQYF. In DNA, the CDR3 is TGTGCCAGCAGCGTTTGGGACAGCCGCACAGATACGCAGTATTTT.

The chain recombines TRBV29-1 with TRBJ1-1; 7 positions match TRBD1. Germline-derived CDR1 and CDR2 are SQVTM and ANQGSEA. The V gene end was trimmed by 6 bases and the J gene end by 3 bases; junction bases not matched to a gene: 7. CDR3 length equals 13 residues. As DNA, the CDR3 is TGCAGCGTCAAGGGGGCAGGCTACACTGAAGCTTTCTTT. This gives the protein CSVKGAGYTEAFF.

The V gene is TRBV10-3, the J gene TRBJ1-4; no firm D call. The CDR3 runs to 13 residues. V lost 8 bases and J 0 bases, leaving 7 bases between the germline ends. Germline V gene sequence: CDR1 ENHRY, CDR2 SYGVKD. In DNA, the CDR3 is TGTGCCATCTCGAACACAACTAATGAAAAACTGTTTTTT. This gives the protein CAISNTTNEKLFF.

This chain connects TRBV6-1 to TRBJ2-3; maybe TRBD2 (5 bases). Deletions cut 8 bases from V and 5 bases from J, with 17 bases between. Germline lookup yields CDR1 MNHNS and CDR2 SASEGT. This CDR3 contains 14 residues. This CDR3 reads CASGGTVLEDTQYF. CDR3 nucleotide sequence: TGTGCCAGCGGAGGAACTGTCCTCGAAGATACGCAGTATTTT.

In its sample, this clone was seen a few times. The chain couples TRBV6-5 to TRBJ2-7, with 8 bases aligning to TRBD1. The CDR3 totals 15 residues. Per the germline V gene, CDR1 is MNHEY and CDR2 is SVGAGI. The V gene end was trimmed by 6 bases and the J gene end by 2 bases; junction bases not matched to a gene: 9. The CDR3 region is CASSSTGQATYEQYF. DNA of the CDR3: TGTGCCAGCAGCTCCACGGGACAGGCCACCTACGAGCAGTACTTC.

J is TRBJ2-5 and V is TRBV27; 7 bases agree with TRBD2. The DNA end is more similar to TRBJ2-7, so the J call may be wrong. CDR1 is MNHEY and CDR2 is SMNVEV in the germline V gene (reference sequence). The CDR3 is 15 amino acids. The CDR3 region is CASSLGISGLGEQYF. The CDR3 DNA reads TGTGCCAGCAGTTTAGGTATTAGCGGGCTTGGCGAGCAGTACTTC.

In its sample, this clone was seen a few times. The chain combines TRBV19 with TRBJ1-3; D unresolved. V lost 8 bases and J 0 bases, leaving 5 bases between the germline ends. The CDR3 is made up of 12 amino acids. Germline loops: CDR1 LNHDA, CDR2 SQIVND (reference sequence). This CDR3 is CASSNSGNTIYF. The CDR3 nucleotides read TGTGCCAGTTCCAACTCTGGAAACACCATATATTTT.

The chain carries TRBV29-1 and TRBJ1-1, with 7 bases lining up with TRBD1. Trimming took 1 base from V and 3 from J; bases not matched to a gene: 14. The CDR3 has 17 amino acids. Germline V lookup: CDR1 SQVTM, CDR2 ANQGSEA. CDR3 sequence: CSVEAARDRDRDTEAFF. The CDR3 DNA reads TGCAGCGTTGAAGCAGCGAGGGACCGCGACAGGGACACTGAAGCTTTCTTT.

The rearrangement joins TRBV9 to TRBJ1-1, with TRBD1 matching 8 bases. The CDR3 is made up of 14 amino acids. The germline V gene encodes CDR1 SGDLS and CDR2 YYNGEE. The V and J ends lost 3 bases and 9 bases, in that order; junction bases with no gene match: 10. The CDR3 loop is CASSGGQVAPKAFF. CDR3 nucleotides: TGTGCCAGCAGCGGGGGACAGGTAGCCCCTAAAGCTTTCTTT.

The chain has TRBV7-8 and TRBJ1-1; weak D call: TRBD1 (5 bases). Germline loops: CDR1 SGHVS, CDR2 FQNEAQ. The length of the CDR3 is 14 residues. The V and J ends lost 4 bases and 4 bases respectively, with 13 bases between them. CDR3 in DNA: TGTGCCAGCAGCTCCCAGGGTTTGAGCACTGAAGCTTTCTTT. This translates into CASSSQGLSTEAFF.

This chain links TRBV5-6 with TRBJ1-2; a weak D match, TRBD1 (5 bases). CDR3 length: 12 residues. Trimming cost V 5 bases and J 4 bases, with 9 bases left between them. Per germline, CDR1 SGHDT and CDR2 YYEEEE. Here the CDR3 DNA reads TGTGCCAGCAGACAAGACAGCTATGGCTACACCTTC. Residues: CASRQDSYGYTF.

The V and J genes are TRBV5-6 and TRBJ1-5; D is possibly TRBD1 (5 bases). Germline assignment: CDR1 SGHDT and CDR2 YYEEEE. The V and J ends lost 0 bases and 4 bases respectively, with 8 bases between them. The CDR3 contains 14 residues. Here the CDR3 reads CASSLGQQNQPQHF. CDR3 bases: TGTGCCAGCAGCTTGGGACAGCAGAATCAGCCCCAGCATTTT.

The chain combines TRBV9 with TRBJ2-2, with D maybe TRBD2 (7 bases). V lost 0 bases, J lost 1 base, and 16 bases lay in between. Germline V gene sequence: CDR1 SGDLS, CDR2 YYNGEE. The CDR3 has 18 amino acids. Here the CDR3 DNA reads TGTGCCAGCAGCGTAGAAGGGTGGGGGGGGCGGAACACCGGGGAGCTGTTTTTT. This translates into CASSVEGWGGRNTGELFF.

V is TRBV5-1 and J is TRBJ2-7; 8 nucleotides line up with TRBD1. V lost 7 bases to trimming and J lost 7 bases; unmatched junction nucleotides: 10. The CDR3 has 13 amino acids. Germline CDR1 reads SGHRS; CDR2 reads YFSETQ. The CDR3 spells CASPKDREWEQYF. CDR3 sequence (DNA): TGCGCCAGCCCGAAGGACAGGGAATGGGAGCAGTACTTC.

This clone was recorded only once. The chain has TRBV4-1 and TRBJ1-2; 8 nucleotides align to TRBD1. This CDR3 is built from 13 residues. Trimming took 1 base from V and 8 from J; bases not matched to a gene: 3. Germline CDR1 and CDR2: MGHRA and YSYEKL. The CDR3 here is CASSQVGDRGYTF. CDR3 DNA sequence: TGCGCCAGCAGCCAAGTAGGGGACAGGGGCTACACCTTC.

In this sample, this clone turned up once. This chain uses TRBV5-6 with TRBJ2-1; 12 bases agree with TRBD2. From germline, CDR1 is SGHDT and CDR2 YYEEEE. With 3 bases clipped from V and 10 bases from J, the junction kept 5 bases outside the gene matches. The CDR3 is 14 amino acids. The CDR3, as DNA: TGTGCCAGCAGCTGGGGGACTAGCGGGCCCGAGCAGTTCTTC. It codes for CASSWGTSGPEQFF.

The rearrangement links TRBV23-1 to TRBJ1-5; D remains ambiguous. TRBV23-1 is identified as an open reading frame with a role that is uncertain. The V gene lost 0 bases and the J gene lost 5 bases, with 8 bases spanning the gap. This CDR3 contains 14 residues. For the CDR3, the DNA is TGCGCCAGCAGTCAATCTGGTCGGGATCAGCCCCAGCATTTT. This translates into CASSQSGRDQPQHF.

This chain joins TRBV27 and TRBJ1-2, with D possibly TRBD1 on 5 matching bases. The CDR3 covers 15 residues. Trimming pared 0 bases from V and 0 bases from J, leaving 8 bases between. CDR1 MNHEY and CDR2 SMNVEV come from the germline V gene (reference sequence). The CDR3 DNA sequence: TGTGCCAGCAGTTTATCCAGGGCTCCTAACTATGGCTACACCTTC. Its protein is CASSLSRAPNYGYTF.

The chain uses TRBV7-6 and TRBJ2-2; TRBD2 is a possible D gene (5 bases). CDR1 and CDR2 (germline): SGHVS, FNYEAQ. The CDR3 is 13 residues long. V was trimmed by 3 bases and J by 5 bases, leaving 7 bases between them. CDR3 in amino acids: CASSFGETGELFF. CDR3 sequence (DNA): TGTGCCAGCAGCTTCGGGGAGACCGGGGAGCTGTTTTTT.

V and J are TRBV29-1 and TRBJ2-4; TRBD1 aligns across 7 bases. V was clipped by 6 bases and J by 10 bases; unmatched bases: 6. This CDR3 spans 11 amino acids. Germline V CDR1 and CDR2: SQVTM, ANQGSEA. The CDR3 protein is CSVPGQPIQYF. CDR3 DNA sequence: TGCAGCGTCCCGGGACAGCCTATTCAGTACTTC.

CDR3 sequence: CASSLEFSLSEQYF. CDR3 nucleotide sequence: TGTGCCAGCAGCTTAGAGTTTAGCCTCAGCGAGCAGTACTTC. The V and J genes are TRBV7-9 and TRBJ2-7; D uncertain. The CDR3 is made up of 14 amino acids. Trimming removed 1 base from V and 6 bases from J, with 13 bases in between. Germline V gene lookup returns CDR1 SEHNR and CDR2 FQNEAQ (reference sequence).

The rearrangement joins TRBV2 to TRBJ1-5; maybe TRBD1 (5 bases). This CDR3 has 15 amino acids. Trimming shortened V by 4 bases and J by 0 bases, and 10 bases separated the two germline ends. Germline V gene sequence: CDR1 SNHLY, CDR2 FYNNEI. The CDR3 sequence is CASSGQPYSNQPQHF. The CDR3, as DNA: TGTGCCAGCAGTGGACAGCCCTATAGCAATCAGCCCCAGCATTTT.

The rearrangement links TRBV5-1 to TRBJ2-1, with TRBD2 matching over 13 bases. The germline gives CDR1 SGHRS, CDR2 YFSETQ. CDR3 length equals 18 residues. The V segment lost 0 bases and the J segment 4 bases; nucleotides outside the gene matches: 7. The CDR3 nucleotides read TGCGCCAGCAGCTTGGACGGGACTAGCGGGGTACTATACAATGAGCAGTTCTTC. Its protein product is CASSLDGTSGVLYNEQFF.

The gene calls are TRBV27 and TRBJ2-7, with D possibly being TRBD2 (5 bases). Germline CDR1 MNHEY, CDR2 SMNVEV (reference sequence). There are 13 residues in the CDR3. V was trimmed by 1 base and J by 6 bases, leaving 10 bases between them. The CDR3 nucleotides are TGTGCCAGCAGTTTATGGTCAGGAGGCGAGCAGTACTTC. Amino acids: CASSLWSGGEQYF.

In DNA, the CDR3 is TGTGCCAGCAGCGTAGGGCCTGTTAACTATGGCTACACCTTC. Encoded protein: CASSVGPVNYGYTF. The chain uses TRBV9 and TRBJ1-2; D unclear. Germline V gene lookup returns CDR1 SGDLS and CDR2 YYNGEE. This CDR3 contains 14 residues. Trimming removed 0 bases from V and 1 base from J, with 7 bases in between.

The chain has TRBV29-1 and TRBJ1-2; possible D gene TRBD1, 5 bases. Germline V lookup: CDR1 SQVTM, CDR2 ANQGSEA. The CDR3 runs 11 residues. The germline V and J ends were trimmed by 6 bases and 6 bases, with 11 bases remaining between them. As DNA, the CDR3 is TGCAGCGTAACGACAGATAATGGCTACACCTTC. Its translation: CSVTTDNGYTF.